This TCR beta chain was captured in a study of regulatory T cells in long-lasting Graves disease. Overall study context: Graves' patients with a new diagnosis had received antithyroid drugs under 3 months.

This clonotype was counted only a few times. V lost 5 bases and J 1 base, leaving 11 bases between the germline ends. Per germline, CDR1 DFQATT and CDR2 SNEGSKA (reference sequence). The CDR3 contains 13 residues. Time point given: newly diagnosed GD, antithyroid drugs for less than 3 months. Preparation of the TCR library used RNA extracted from PBMCs. Libraries of TCR beta came from iRepertoire HTBI primers plus Arm-PCR of CDR3 regions. Per the study methods: Among the samples, 60 or so TRBV and about 15 TRBJ segments were identified. Using its own MiXCR run on the multiplex PCR reads, TCRdb lists one record per CDR3 protein. TCRdb, rather than the study authors, made the V and J calls. The table lists roughly 360,000 distinct CDR3 sequences, approximately 12% of them singletons. This same sample was also part of a study on T cells in Graves' hyperthyroidism and ophthalmopathy. As that study records: No progression to ophthalmopathy during 18 months of follow-up defined stable disease. Most thyroid-expanded clonotypes above 0.001 were also found in blood.

The input for sequencing was peripheral blood mononuclear cells (PBMCs), taken at new diagnosis, from a patient treated with antithyroid drugs. This receptor was taken from a woman aged 18-29 years with Graves disease. V and J are TRBV20-1 and TRBJ1-1; D is uncertain. CDR3 DNA: TGCAGTGCTCTCAGAAGGGAGAACACTGAAGCTTTCTTT. The encoded protein is CSALRRENTEAFF.